Following are 13 T cell receptor beta chains from one sample sequenced in a study of cytomegalovirus exposure and HLA in healthy donors (dated by TCRdb to about 2017). The library came from the immunoSEQ multiplex PCR assay. For the multiplex PCR, a mixture combining 60 forward primers for TCR Vbeta segments and 13 reverse primers for TCR Jbeta segments was used. Drawn from immuneACCESS, this table holds only the in-frame rearrangements with V and J called that TCRdb kept. Clones are partly lost; checked studies trace under half to an unresolved V gene and leave the rest unexplained. The sample records 100,000 to 150,000 clones, 65% to 80% of which are singletons. In total, the top ten clones hold more than 4% of the sample. Specimen: PBMCs. The receptors were sampled from a male donor in good health and CMV-seropositive.

This clone was seen a handful of times. The CDR3 region is CASSHLAGGSYEQYF. CDR3 in DNA: TGTGCCAGCAGTCACCTAGCGGGGGGCTCCTACGAGCAGTACTTC. The chain carries TRBV28 and TRBJ2-7, with TRBD2 matching 11 bases. The CDR3 loop spans 15 amino acids. V shed 5 bases and J 0 bases; nucleotides not matched to a gene: 3. CDR1 MDHEN and CDR2 SYDVKM come from the germline V gene.

The chain joins TRBV19 to TRBJ2-2; TRBD2 aligns across 9 bases. With 6 bases clipped from V and 4 bases from J, the junction kept 9 bases outside the gene matches. The CDR3 contains 16 residues. Germline V CDR1 and CDR2: LNHDA, SQIVND (reference sequence). CDR3 amino acids: CASRPIGLASTGELFF. The DNA of the CDR3 is TGTGCCAGTAGGCCAATAGGACTAGCGAGCACCGGGGAGCTGTTTTTT. Together with reference TRBV19 and TRBJ2-2, the CDR3 gives the full variable domain: DGGITQSPKYLFRKEGQNVTLSCEQNLNHDAMYWYRQDPGQGLRLIYYSQIVNDFQKGDIAEGYSVSREKKESFPLTVTSAQKNPTAFYLCASRPIGLASTGELFFGEGSRLTVL.

The chain combines TRBV18 with TRBJ2-7; the match to TRBD1 covers 10 bases. V trimming: 3 bases; J trimming: 6 bases; junction bases outside the gene matches: 11. The CDR3 loop spans 16 amino acids. The V gene's germline CDR1 is KGHSH and CDR2 LQKENI. The CDR3 protein is CASSPPPGQGTTEQYF. The CDR3 nucleotides are TGTGCCAGCTCACCTCCTCCGGGACAGGGGACGACCGAGCAGTACTTC. The variable domain in full, with the rest retrieved from reference TRBV18 and TRBJ2-7, is NAGVMQNPRHLVRRRGQEARLRCSPMKGHSHVYWYRQLPEEGLKFMVYLQKENIIDESGMPKERFSAEFPKEGPSILRIQQVVRGDSAAYFCASSPPPGQGTTEQYFGPGTRLTVT.

The rearrangement uses TRBV27 and TRBJ2-3; 8 nucleotides match TRBD1. This CDR3 is 15 amino acids long. The V gene's germline CDR1 is MNHEY and CDR2 SMNVEV (reference sequence). V shed 4 bases, J shed 4 bases, and the junction held 7 bases outside the gene matches. For the CDR3, the DNA is TGTGCCAGCAGTTCGAGGGACAGGCCGGCAGATACGCAGTATTTT. This gives the protein CASSSRDRPADTQYF.

This chain joins TRBV28 and TRBJ2-7; 8 bases match TRBD2. CDR3 length equals 15 residues. Germline CDR1 MDHEN, CDR2 SYDVKM. Trimming at V came to 3 bases and at J to 3 bases, leaving 7 bases not matched to a gene. The chain's CDR3 is CASSFYTSGNYEQYF. In DNA form, the CDR3 reads TGTGCCAGCAGTTTTTATACTAGCGGTAACTACGAGCAGTACTTC.

Details on this clone: The germline gene is not matched at one end of the junction; a read error may be the cause. The rearrangement links TRBV4-1 to TRBJ2-4; 8 bases fit TRBD1. This CDR3 is 15 amino acids long. Germline V gives CDR1 MGHRA, CDR2 YSYEKL. The CDR3 is CASSQGDRSKNSQYF. CDR3 bases: TGCGCCAGCAGCCAAGGGGACAGGTCCAAAAACAGTCAGTACTTC.

The chain is built from TRBV7-6 and TRBJ2-5; possible D gene TRBD2, 6 bases. V was trimmed by 6 bases and J by 3 bases, leaving 14 bases between them. In germline, CDR1 is SGHVS, CDR2 FNYEAQ. The CDR3 extends over 14 amino acids. The CDR3 region has the DNA TGTGCCAGCAGTTTGTTTCGGGGGAAAGAGACCCAGTACTTC. The encoded protein is CASSLFRGKETQYF.

The chain carries TRBV7-9 and TRBJ2-7; D may be TRBD2 (6 bases). The CDR3 contains 16 residues. Germline V gives CDR1 SEHNR, CDR2 FQNEAQ (reference sequence). Trimming pared 2 bases from V and 3 bases from J, leaving 17 bases between. The CDR3 DNA reads TGTGCCAGCAGCTTAATGGCCGACGGGACTTACTACGAGCAGTACTTC. This translates into CASSLMADGTYYEQYF.

The J gene is TRBJ1-5, the V gene TRBV28; possible D gene TRBD1, 6 bases. Per the germline V gene, CDR1 is MDHEN and CDR2 is SYDVKM. Trimming removed 7 bases from V and 6 bases from J, with 25 bases in between. The CDR3 has 17 amino acids. The CDR3 protein is CASTPGGWAGESQPQHF. As DNA, the CDR3 is TGTGCCAGCACTCCGGGGGGGTGGGCAGGGGAGAGTCAGCCCCAGCATTTT.

The rearrangement uses TRBV19 and TRBJ1-6, with 7 bases identical to TRBD1. The V gene's germline CDR1 is LNHDA and CDR2 SQIVND (reference sequence). The CDR3 loop spans 15 amino acids. The ends lost 4 bases at V and 4 bases at J; junction bases unmatched: 4. CDR3 residues: CASSNPGQYNSPLHF. The CDR3 DNA follows: TGTGCCAGTAGTAATCCGGGACAGTATAATTCACCCCTCCACTTT.

The chain employs TRBV28 and TRBJ2-7, with D unresolved. Germline V gene lookup returns CDR1 MDHEN and CDR2 SYDVKM. The V and J ends lost 5 bases and 2 bases respectively, with 10 bases between them. CDR3 length: 13 residues. The CDR3 nucleotides read TGTGCCAGCAGTCGCGGAATGGCCTACGAGCAGTACTTC. Translated, it gives CASSRGMAYEQYF.

The V and J genes are TRBV19 and TRBJ2-1; D possibly corresponds to TRBD2 (6 bases). This CDR3 has 14 amino acids. Trimming stripped 7 bases from V and 6 bases from J, with 16 bases between. Germline V CDR1 and CDR2: LNHDA, SQIVND (reference sequence). This CDR3 reads CASNPPGRLNEQFF. CDR3 sequence (DNA): TGTGCCAGTAACCCCCCAGGGAGGCTCAATGAGCAGTTCTTC.

CDR3: CASSEGRQGDGYTF. CDR3 sequence (DNA): TGTGCCAGCAGTGAAGGGCGACAGGGGGATGGCTACACCTTC. V gene TRBV6-1 combines with J gene TRBJ1-2; 9 bases match TRBD1. The CDR3 is 14 residues long. Germline lookup yields CDR1 MNHNS and CDR2 SASEGT. J was trimmed by 6 bases and V by 1 base; bases with no gene match: 3.